The 10 T cell receptor beta chains below come from one sample, sequenced in a study of blood T cell repertoires in COVID-19. TCRdb's table, derived via immunoSEQ multiplex PCR, lists solely in-frame clones and lacks some. The data show approximately 130,000 clones, around 89% seen once. Sequencing was done on a sample of peripheral blood. The source of these receptors is a human donor in a cohort sampled during active COVID-19.

DNA for the CDR3: TGTGCCAGCAGCCGCCGGGACAGCACCGGGGAGCTGTTTTTT. Amino acids: CASSRRDSTGELFF. The chain carries TRBV7-8 and TRBJ2-2; 7 nucleotides align to TRBD1. Trimming took 5 bases from V and 4 from J; bases not matched to a gene: 4. Germline CDR1 SGHVS, CDR2 FQNEAQ. The CDR3 is 14 residues long.

The V and J genes are TRBV29-1 and TRBJ2-1, with 15 positions matching TRBD2. Unmatched junction bases numbered 6, after V lost 3 bases and J lost 0 bases. The germline CDR1 and CDR2 sequences are SQVTM and ANQGSEA. There are 18 residues in the CDR3. The DNA of the CDR3 is TGCAGCGTTGAGGGGACTAGCGGGAGGATTGGCTCCTACAATGAGCAGTTCTTC. This gives the protein CSVEGTSGRIGSYNEQFF.

This chain links TRBV6-2 or TRBV6-3 with TRBJ2-7; perhaps TRBD1 as D (5 bases). Between the trimmed V and J ends, which lost 5 bases and 4 bases, there was a span of 6 bases. Per the germline V gene, CDR1 is MNHEY and CDR2 is SVGEGT. This CDR3 is 11 amino acids long. The CDR3 loop is CASSNRYEQYF. The CDR3 DNA follows: TGTGCCAGCAGTAACAGGTACGAGCAGTACTTC.

The chain combines TRBV28 with TRBJ1-2; the match to TRBD1 covers 10 bases. Losses at the gene ends were 5 bases for V and 8 bases for J; bases not matched to a gene: 11. The CDR3 spans 15 residues. Germline V gene lookup returns CDR1 MDHEN and CDR2 SYDVKM. CDR3 nucleotide sequence: TGTGCCAGCAGTCCCCCAGCCGGGACAGGGGAAGGCTACACCTTC. This encodes CASSPPAGTGEGYTF.

This chain links TRBV6-4 with TRBJ2-1; TRBD2 is a possible D gene (6 bases). The CDR3 has 15 residues. V shed 3 bases and J shed 9 bases, with 18 bases lying between them. In germline, CDR1 is MRHNA, CDR2 SNTAGT. Written as DNA, the CDR3 is TGTGCCAGCAGTGAAGGAGGGACTGGGGCACGTGAGCAGTTCTTC. Its translation is CASSEGGTGAREQFF.

This clone was seen a single time. The gene calls are TRBV5-4 and TRBJ1-3; D may be TRBD1 (5 bases). CDR3 length: 14 amino acids. Germline V gene data show CDR1 as SGHNT and CDR2 as YYREEE (reference sequence). V was clipped by 4 bases and J by 4 bases, with 12 bases between them. The CDR3 sequence is CASSTSGLGNTIYF. For the CDR3, the DNA is TGTGCCAGCAGCACATCAGGGCTCGGAAACACCATATATTTT.

The V call is TRBV10-3, the J call TRBJ1-1; D perhaps matches TRBD1 (5 bases). The germline gives CDR1 ENHRY, CDR2 SYGVKD. The CDR3 covers 15 residues. V lost 5 bases, J lost 0 bases, and 13 bases lay in between. CDR3 residues: CAISQSGGVNTEAFF. DNA for the CDR3: TGTGCCATCAGTCAATCCGGGGGAGTGAACACTGAAGCTTTCTTT.

The chain carries TRBV4-1 and TRBJ2-1; TRBD1 matches 8 bases. J was trimmed by 8 bases and V by 5 bases; bases with no gene match: 8. CDR3 length equals 14 residues. In germline, CDR1 is MGHRA, CDR2 YSYEKL. In DNA form, the CDR3 reads TGCGCCAGCAGCACATGGACAGGGCAGGATGAGCAGTTCTTC. Its translation: CASSTWTGQDEQFF.

This clone was detected many times. The chain employs TRBV4-1 and TRBJ1-1; no clear D gene. With 5 bases removed from V and 1 base from J, the gap between germline ends came to 5 bases. The CDR3 covers 12 residues. CDR1 is MGHRA and CDR2 is YSYEKL in the germline V gene. The CDR3 coding sequence is TGCGCCAGCAGCGCTACGAACACTGAAGCTTTCTTT. Translating gives CASSATNTEAFF.

The chain couples TRBV11-1 to TRBJ2-1; 13 bases are shared with TRBD2. This CDR3 comprises 16 residues. Germline values: CDR1 SGHAT, CDR2 FQDESV (reference sequence). J was trimmed by 3 bases and V by 3 bases; bases with no gene match: 2. In nucleotides, the CDR3 is TGTGCCAGCAGCTTGAGACTAGCGGGAGGCTACAATGAGCAGTTCTTC. This gives the protein CASSLRLAGGYNEQFF.